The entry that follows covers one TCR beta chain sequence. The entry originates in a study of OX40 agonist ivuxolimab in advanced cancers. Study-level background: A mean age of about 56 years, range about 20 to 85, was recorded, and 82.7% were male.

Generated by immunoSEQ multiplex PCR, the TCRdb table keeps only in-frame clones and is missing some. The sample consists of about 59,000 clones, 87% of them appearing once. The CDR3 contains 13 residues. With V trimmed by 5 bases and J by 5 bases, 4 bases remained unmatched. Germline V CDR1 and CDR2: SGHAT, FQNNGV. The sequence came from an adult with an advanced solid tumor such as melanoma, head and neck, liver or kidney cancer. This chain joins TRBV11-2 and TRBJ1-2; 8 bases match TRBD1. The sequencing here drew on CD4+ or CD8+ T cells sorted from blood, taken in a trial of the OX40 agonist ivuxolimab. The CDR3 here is CASSTGQGYGYTF. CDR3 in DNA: TGTGCCAGCAGCACAGGACAGGGTTATGGCTACACCTTC.